This TCR beta chain was obtained from a study of liver allograft versus peripheral blood T cells. Study as a whole: Recipients' peripheral blood supplied the T cell receptor repertoires against which those in transplanted livers were compared. Findings of the study overall: Reports indicated that T cell receptor repertoires inside liver allografts differed from those in peripheral blood.

By its share, this clonotype is medium-sized. No antigen is known for it. TCRdb processed the reads anew with MiXCR; each CDR3 protein has one entry. Of 8,000 or so distinct CDR3 sequences listed, roughly 20% are singletons. The sequence was collected from a human patient who had a liver transplant. The graft donor may have contributed some T cells.

The CDR3 loop is CASSIRDNADTQYF. The CDR3 DNA sequence: TGTGCCAGTAGTATCCGGGACAACGCCGATACGCAGTATTTT. This chain links TRBV19 with TRBJ2-3, with D perhaps TRBD1 (6 bases). Trimming took 3 bases from V and 6 from J, leaving 13 bases between them. Germline V gene data show CDR1 as LNHDA and CDR2 as SQIVND (reference sequence). The CDR3 is 14 amino acids.